The T cell receptor beta chain described here comes from a study of read filtering for tumor transcriptome and immune sequencing. Study context: Whole-transcriptome libraries were prepared after DNase treatment.

Concerning this clonotype itself: Its antigen is unidentified.

Study-level results: The CD138-negative fraction was mixed bone marrow immune cells, not pure T cells.

The library was built from about 400 ng RNA with molecular barcoded adaptors for alpha/delta and beta/gamma chains. TCRdb ran MiXCR on the reads and lists one entry per CDR3 protein. The sample records roughly 38,000 distinct CDR3 sequences, about 13% being singletons. Germline-derived CDR1 and CDR2 are PRHDT and FYEKMQ (reference sequence). The CDR3 loop spans 16 amino acids. J lost 9 bases, V lost 5 bases, and 13 bases had no gene match. This sequence was found in a donor aged 40 or older with multiple myeloma. The chain joins TRBV13 to TRBJ2-1; 10 bases align to TRBD1. The sample was a population of CD138-negative cells sorted from bone marrow. CDR3 DNA: TGTGCCAGCAGCCCCGACCCTCCGGGACAGGGGAGTGAGCAGTTCTTC. The encoded protein is CASSPDPPGQGSEQFF.